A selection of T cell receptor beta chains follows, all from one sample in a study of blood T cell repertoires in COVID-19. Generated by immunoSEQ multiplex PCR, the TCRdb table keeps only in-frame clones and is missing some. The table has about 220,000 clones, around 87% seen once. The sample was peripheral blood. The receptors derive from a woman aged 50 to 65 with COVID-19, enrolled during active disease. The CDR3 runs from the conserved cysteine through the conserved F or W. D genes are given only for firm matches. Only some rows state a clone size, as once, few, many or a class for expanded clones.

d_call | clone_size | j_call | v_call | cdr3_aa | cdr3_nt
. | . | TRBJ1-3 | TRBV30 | CAWSVFSSGNTIYF | TGTGCCTGGAGTGTCTTCAGCTCTGGAAACACCATATATTTT
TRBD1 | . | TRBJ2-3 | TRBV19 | CASGDRGSSTDTQYF | TGTGCCAGTGGGGACAGGGGGTCTAGCACAGATACGCAGTATTTT
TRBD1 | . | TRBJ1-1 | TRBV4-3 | CASSQEDRGIFEAFF | TGCGCCAGCAGCCAAGAGGACAGGGGAATCTTTGAAGCTTTCTTT
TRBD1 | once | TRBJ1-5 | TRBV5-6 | CASSHGQGAPQPQHF | TGTGCCAGCAGCCACGGACAGGGGGCGCCTCAGCCCCAGCATTTT
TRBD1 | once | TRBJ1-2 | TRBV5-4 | CASSSLGQGAEGGYTF | TGTGCCAGCAGCTCCCTCGGGCAGGGGGCGGAGGGTGGCTACACCTTC
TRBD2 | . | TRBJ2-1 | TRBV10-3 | CAIRRLAGDRYNEQFF | TGTGCCATCAGGAGACTAGCGGGGGACCGCTACAATGAGCAGTTCTTC
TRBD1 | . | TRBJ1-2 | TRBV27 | CASRGQGQANYGYTF | TGTGCCAGCAGAGGACAGGGTCAAGCTAACTATGGCTACACCTTC
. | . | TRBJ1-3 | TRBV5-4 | CASSLVGHRSGNTIYF | TGTGCCAGCAGCTTAGTTGGACATCGCTCTGGAAACACCATATATTTT
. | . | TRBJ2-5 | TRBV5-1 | CASSLGRVSETQYF | TGCGCCAGCAGCTTGGGCAGGGTCAGTGAGACCCAGTACTTC
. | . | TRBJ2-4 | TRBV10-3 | CAISDASSEGKNIQYF | TGTGCCATCAGTGATGCTAGCAGTGAAGGCAAAAACATTCAGTACTTC
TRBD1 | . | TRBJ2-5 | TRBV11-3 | CASSSTGVGTQYF | TGTGCCAGCAGCTCTACAGGGGTCGGGACCCAGTACTTC
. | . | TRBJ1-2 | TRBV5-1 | CASSLGWEDGYTF | TGCGCCAGCAGCTTGGGTTGGGAGGATGGCTACACCTTC
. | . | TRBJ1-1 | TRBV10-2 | CASSESSAIRGAFF | TGCGCCAGCAGTGAGTCGTCGGCAATAAGGGGAGCTTTCTTT
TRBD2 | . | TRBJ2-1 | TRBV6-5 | CASSPTSFEQFF | TGTGCCAGCAGTCCGACTAGCTTTGAGCAGTTCTTC
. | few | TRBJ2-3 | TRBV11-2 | CASSLVVLGFTQYF | TGTGCCAGCAGCTTAGTGGTACTCGGGTTTACGCAGTATTTT
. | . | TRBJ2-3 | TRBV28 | CASRSLLRGGSDTQYF | TGTGCCAGCAGGAGTTTGCTAAGGGGGGGGAGTGATACGCAGTATTTT
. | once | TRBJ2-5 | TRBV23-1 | CASSQWAFSSQETQYF | TGCGCCAGCAGTCAATGGGCCTTCAGTAGCCAAGAGACCCAGTACTTC
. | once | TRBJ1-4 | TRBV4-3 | CASSQSTGRANEKLFF | TGCGCCAGCAGCCAAAGTACAGGGAGGGCTAATGAAAAACTGTTTTTT
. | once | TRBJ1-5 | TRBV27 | CASSLNGRGQPQHF | TGTGCCAGCAGTCTAAATGGACGGGGTCAGCCCCAGCATTTT
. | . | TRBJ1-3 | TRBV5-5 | CASSLLLADFSGNTIYF | TGTGCCAGCAGCTTGCTCTTGGCGGACTTCTCTGGAAACACCATATATTTT
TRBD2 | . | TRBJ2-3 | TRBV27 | CASSLGLATDTQYF | TGTGCCAGCAGTCTTGGACTAGCGACGGATACGCAGTATTTT
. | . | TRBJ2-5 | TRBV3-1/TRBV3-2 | CASSLGPIQETQYF | TGTGCCAGCAGCCTGGGGCCTATCCAAGAGACCCAGTACTTC
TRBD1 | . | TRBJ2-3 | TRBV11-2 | CASSLVSGQATDTQYF | TGTGCCAGCAGCTTAGTTTCGGGACAGGCCACAGATACGCAGTATTTT
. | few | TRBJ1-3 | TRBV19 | CARDSLFSGNTIYF | TGTGCCAGGGACAGCCTATTCTCTGGAAACACCATATATTTT
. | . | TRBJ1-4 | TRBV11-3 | CASPELKKQGNEKLFF | TGTGCCAGCCCAGAGCTTAAAAAACAGGGTAATGAAAAACTGTTTTTT
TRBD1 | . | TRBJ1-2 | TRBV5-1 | CASSSSRGQARGDYGYTF | TGCGCCAGCAGCTCCTCCAGAGGACAGGCAAGAGGTGACTATGGCTACACCTTC
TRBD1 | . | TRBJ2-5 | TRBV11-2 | CASSSPRDSVEETQYF | TGTGCCAGCAGCTCCCCCCGGGACAGTGTAGAAGAGACCCAGTACTTC
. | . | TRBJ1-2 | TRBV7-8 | CASSLEGTDYGYTF | TGTGCCAGCAGCTTGGAGGGGACGGACTATGGCTACACCTTC
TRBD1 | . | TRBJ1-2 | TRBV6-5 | CASNNLRTGTYGYTF | TGTGCCAGCAACAACCTTCGGACAGGGACATATGGCTACACCTTC
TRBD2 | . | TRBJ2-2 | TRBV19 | CASRLAGAFTGELFF | TGTGCCAGTAGACTAGCGGGGGCCTTCACCGGGGAGCTGTTTTTT
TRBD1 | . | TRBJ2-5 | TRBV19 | CASRNRGLETQYF | TGTGCCAGTAGAAATAGGGGGCTCGAGACCCAGTACTTC
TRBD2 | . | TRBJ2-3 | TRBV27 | CASSYSGGAGDTQYF | TGTGCCAGCAGCTATAGCGGGGGGGCTGGAGATACGCAGTATTTT
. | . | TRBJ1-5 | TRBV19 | CASSIDRKGGQPQHF | TGTGCCAGTAGTATAGATCGTAAGGGAGGTCAGCCCCAGCATTTT
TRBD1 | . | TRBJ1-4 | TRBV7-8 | CASSLQTGRNEKLFF | TGTGCCAGCAGCTTGCAGACAGGGAGGAATGAAAAACTGTTTTTT
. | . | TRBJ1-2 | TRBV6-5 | CASSAGAVIRYGYTF | TGTGCCAGCAGCGCCGGCGCGGTCATTCGCTATGGCTACACCTTC
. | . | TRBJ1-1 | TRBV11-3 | CASSFSGNTEAFF | TGTGCCAGCAGCTTTTCAGGGAACACTGAAGCTTTCTTT
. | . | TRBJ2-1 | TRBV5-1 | CASSLDSPGGNEQFF | TGCGCCAGCAGCCTAGACAGTCCGGGTGGTAATGAGCAGTTCTTC
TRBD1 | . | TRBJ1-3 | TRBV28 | CASSSPRDRGGNTIYF | TGTGCCAGCAGTTCCCCGAGGGACAGGGGTGGAAACACCATATATTTT
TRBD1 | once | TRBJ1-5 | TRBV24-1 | CATSDRRDRGGQPQHF | TGTGCCACCAGTGACCGGCGGGACAGGGGTGGTCAGCCCCAGCATTTT
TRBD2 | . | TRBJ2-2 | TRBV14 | CASSLLRGVRTGELFF | TGTGCCAGCAGCCTCCTCCGGGGGGTTCGCACCGGGGAGCTGTTTTTT
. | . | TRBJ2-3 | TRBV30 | CAWSTRQGTDTQYF | TGTGCCTGGAGTACGCGACAGGGCACAGATACGCAGTATTTT
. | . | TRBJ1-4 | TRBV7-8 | CASSPRQRSNEKLFF | TGTGCCAGCAGCCCCCGACAGAGGTCGAATGAAAAACTGTTTTTT
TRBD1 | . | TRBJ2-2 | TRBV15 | CATSGLPGQGNTGELFF | TGTGCCACCAGCGGTTTGCCGGGACAGGGTAACACCGGGGAGCTGTTTTTT
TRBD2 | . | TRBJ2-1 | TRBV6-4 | CASSESSGGGDEQFF | TGTGCCAGCAGTGAATCCAGCGGGGGGGGCGATGAGCAGTTCTTC
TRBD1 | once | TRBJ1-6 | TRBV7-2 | CASSPDRGGDSPLHF | TGTGCCAGCAGCCCCGACAGGGGAGGCGATTCACCCCTCCACTTT
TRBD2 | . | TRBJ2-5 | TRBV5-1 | CASSPRLAGGRETQYF | TGCGCCAGCAGCCCACGACTAGCGGGGGGTAGAGAGACCCAGTACTTC
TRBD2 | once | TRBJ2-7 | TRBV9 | CASSVALAALHEQYF | TGTGCCAGCAGCGTAGCCCTAGCGGCTCTCCACGAGCAGTACTTC
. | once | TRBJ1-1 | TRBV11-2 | CASSPPLGEAFF | TGTGCCAGCAGCCCCCCCCTCGGTGAAGCTTTCTTT
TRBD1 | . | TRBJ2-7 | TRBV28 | CASMLTGIYEQYF | TGTGCCAGCATGCTGACAGGGATCTACGAGCAGTACTTC
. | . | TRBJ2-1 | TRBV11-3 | CASSLGARIGPKQFF | TGTGCCAGCAGCTTAGGGGCCCGGATAGGCCCCAAGCAGTTCTTC
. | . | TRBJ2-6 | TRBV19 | CASSNPVEANVLTF | TGTGCCAGTAGTAACCCGGTAGAGGCCAACGTCCTGACTTTC
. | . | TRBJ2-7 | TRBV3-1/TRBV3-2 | CASSQDAGSGEQYF | TGTGCCAGCAGCCAAGATGCAGGGTCGGGCGAGCAGTACTTC
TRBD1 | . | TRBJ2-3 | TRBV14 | CASSLAGGGDTQYF | TGTGCCAGCAGCCTTGCAGGGGGCGGTGATACGCAGTATTTT
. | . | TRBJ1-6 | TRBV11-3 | CASSSRGSYNSPLHF | TGTGCCAGCAGCTCAAGGGGGTCCTATAATTCACCCCTCCACTTT
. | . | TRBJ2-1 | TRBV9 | CASSVGSYNEQFF | TGTGCCAGCAGCGTAGGGAGTTACAATGAGCAGTTCTTC
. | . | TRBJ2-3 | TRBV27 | CASSLSRRIWGTDTQYF | TGTGCCAGCAGTTTATCGAGGAGGATATGGGGAACAGATACGCAGTATTTT
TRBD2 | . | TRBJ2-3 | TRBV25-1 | CASSARTSGSTDTQYF | TGTGCCAGCAGTGCCAGGACTAGCGGAAGCACAGATACGCAGTATTTT